This T cell receptor (beta chain) was profiled in a study of blood T cell repertoires in COVID-19. Germline CDR1 reads SGHRS; CDR2 reads YFSETQ. The CDR3 length is 15 residues. V shed 2 bases and J shed 2 bases, with 11 bases lying between them. The data were produced by immunoSEQ multiplex PCR, yet TCRdb's version contains in-frame clones alone and is incomplete. The repertoire holds over 250,000 clones, with roughly 86% as singletons. Sample: peripheral blood. The origin of this receptor is a man aged 35 to 55 who had recovered from COVID-19. This chain joins TRBV5-1 and TRBJ2-1, with D unresolved. For the CDR3, the DNA is TGCGCCAGCAGCTTAGCAAACCCACCCTACAATGAGCAGTTCTTC. Amino acids: CASSLANPPYNEQFF.